This passage covers 12 T cell receptor beta chains from one sample sequenced in a study of control samples from healthy donors and cancer patients (TCRdb year 2020). Libraries came from the immunoSEQ multiplex PCR assay. This is the immuneACCESS table as TCRdb keeps it, with only in-frame sequences that have V and J called. A part of the clones is gone; compared with another copy, unresolved V genes explain less than half, and the rest is unexplained. This sample gives more than 150,000 clones in total; 93% of them show up just once. Jointly, the top ten make up 2% to 2.5% of the sample. Sequencing was carried out using blood. All receptors come from a man aged 45-65 years in good health.

This chain's CDR3 is CASSQDPGGQETQYF. CDR3 coding DNA: TGCGCCAGCAGCCAAGATCCCGGGGGTCAAGAGACCCAGTACTTC. The chain joins TRBV4-1 to TRBJ2-5; D possibly corresponds to TRBD2 (6 bases). CDR1 and CDR2 (germline): MGHRA, YSYEKL. This CDR3 is 15 amino acids long. V dropped 0 bases and J dropped 2 bases, with 10 bases sitting between them.

The chain joins TRBV10-2 to TRBJ1-5; D call uncertain. Per the germline V gene, CDR1 is WSHSY and CDR2 is SAAADI. V was shortened by 6 bases and J by 0 bases, with 9 bases between the two germline ends. This CDR3 is 14 amino acids long. CDR3 amino acids: CASRATHSNQPQHF. The CDR3 DNA reads TGCGCCAGCAGGGCGACACATAGCAATCAGCCCCAGCATTTT.

V usage is TRBV5-1 and J usage is TRBJ2-7; TRBD1 matches 7 bases. Losses at the gene ends were 4 bases for V and 2 bases for J; bases not matched to a gene: 6. CDR3 length: 14 residues. In germline, CDR1 is SGHRS, CDR2 YFSETQ. The CDR3 reads CASSVGQATYEQYF. The CDR3 region has the DNA TGCGCCAGCAGCGTCGGACAGGCCACCTACGAGCAGTACTTC.

This chain links TRBV2 with TRBJ2-2, with D perhaps assigned TRBD1 or TRBD2 (5 bases each). CDR1 and CDR2 from the germline V gene are SNHLY and FYNNEI. The V and J ends lost 8 bases and 1 base respectively, with 11 bases between them. This CDR3 comprises 14 residues. The CDR3: CASASGGNTGELFF. The CDR3 DNA is TGTGCCAGCGCTTCTGGGGGGAACACCGGGGAGCTGTTTTTT.

The chain joins TRBV27 to TRBJ2-6; 8 bases agree with TRBD1. The CDR3 loop spans 15 amino acids. Germline-derived CDR1 and CDR2 are MNHEY and SMNVEV (reference sequence). V trimming: 6 bases; J trimming: 0 bases; junction bases outside the gene matches: 1. The CDR3 loop is CASRDRVSGANVLTF. The CDR3 nucleotides read TGTGCCAGCAGGGACAGGGTCTCTGGGGCCAACGTCCTGACTTTC. Full variable domain (missing parts from reference TRBV27 and TRBJ2-6): EAQVTQNPRYLITVTGKKLTVTCSQNMNHEYMSWYRQDPGLGLRQIYYSMNVEVTDKGDVPEGYKVSRKEKRNFPLILESPSPNQTSLYFCASRDRVSGANVLTFGAGSRLTVL.

This chain connects TRBV19 to TRBJ1-1; D gene unclear. V dropped 6 bases and J dropped 5 bases, with 10 bases sitting between them. The CDR3 sequence is 12 residues long. Germline V gene data show CDR1 as LNHDA and CDR2 as SQIVND (reference sequence). The CDR3 sequence is CASRVPGTEAFF. The DNA of the CDR3 is TGTGCCAGTAGGGTTCCTGGGACTGAAGCTTTCTTT.

The chain combines TRBV5-1 with TRBJ1-1; 7 bases map to TRBD1. This CDR3 is built from 13 residues. V lost 4 bases to trimming and J lost 13 bases; unmatched junction nucleotides: 13. Per germline, CDR1 SGHRS and CDR2 YFSETQ. The DNA of the CDR3 is TGCGCCAGCAGCAAAGACAGGGTAGGGGAGAATTTCTTT. Encoded protein: CASSKDRVGENFF.

V is TRBV11-3 and J is TRBJ2-1; D not resolved. Germline CDR1 SGHNT, CDR2 YENEEA. The CDR3 is 12 amino acids. Trimming removed 1 base at V and 12 bases at J, with 10 bases between. CDR3 coding DNA: TGTGCCAGCAGCTTAGGGACGTCGCGGCAGTTCTTC. Translating gives CASSLGTSRQFF.

The CDR3 protein is CASSLNGYEQYF. CDR3 in DNA: TGTGCCAGCAGTTTAAACGGCTACGAGCAGTACTTC. The J gene is TRBJ2-7, the V gene TRBV12-3 or TRBV12-4; D uncertain. The CDR3 loop spans 12 amino acids. V lost 2 bases and J 3 bases, leaving 5 bases between the germline ends.

V gene TRBV11-2 combines with J gene TRBJ2-1; 11 positions match TRBD2. The trim removed 6 bases at V and 3 bases at J, leaving 4 bases unmatched. Germline V gene lookup returns CDR1 SGHAT and CDR2 FQNNGV. This CDR3 spans 15 amino acids. The CDR3 sequence: CASRALAGGYNEQFF. CDR3 bases: TGTGCCAGCAGGGCGCTAGCGGGAGGCTACAATGAGCAGTTCTTC.

This chain joins TRBV7-2 and TRBJ1-6; TRBD1 aligns across 8 bases. The CDR3 is made up of 15 amino acids. Trimming removed 5 bases from V and 7 bases from J; junction bases left unmatched: 7. Germline V gene sequence: CDR1 SGHTA, CDR2 FQGNSA. The chain's CDR3 is CASSTRDRRNSPLHF. The CDR3 nucleotides read TGTGCCAGCAGCACGCGGGACAGGAGAAATTCACCCCTCCACTTT.

The V call is TRBV18, the J call TRBJ1-1, with D unclear. Trimming took 5 bases from V and 1 from J, leaving 8 bases between them. The CDR3 is made up of 13 amino acids. In germline, CDR1 is KGHSH, CDR2 LQKENI. The CDR3 DNA reads TGTGCCAGCTCAATCCAGCAGAACACTGAAGCTTTCTTT. Translation: CASSIQQNTEAFF.